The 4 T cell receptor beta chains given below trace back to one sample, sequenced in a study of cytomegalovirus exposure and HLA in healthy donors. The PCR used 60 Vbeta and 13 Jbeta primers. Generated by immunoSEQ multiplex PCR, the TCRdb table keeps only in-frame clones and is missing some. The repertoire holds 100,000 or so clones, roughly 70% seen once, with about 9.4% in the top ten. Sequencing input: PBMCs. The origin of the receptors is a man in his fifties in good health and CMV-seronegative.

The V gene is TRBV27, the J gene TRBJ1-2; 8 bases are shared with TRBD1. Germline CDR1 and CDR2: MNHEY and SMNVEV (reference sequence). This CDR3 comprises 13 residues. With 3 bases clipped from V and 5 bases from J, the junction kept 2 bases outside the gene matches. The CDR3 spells CASSFRQGYGYTF. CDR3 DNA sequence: TGTGCCAGCAGTTTCCGACAGGGGTATGGCTACACCTTC.

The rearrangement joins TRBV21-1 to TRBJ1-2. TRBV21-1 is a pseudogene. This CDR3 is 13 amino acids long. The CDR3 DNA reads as TGTGCCAGCAGCAAAGATGGCGGGGATGGCTACACCTTC. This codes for CASSKDGGDGYTF.

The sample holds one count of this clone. CDR3 DNA: TGTGCCAGCAGCTTTCAACCCAGGACAGGCACCTACAATGAGCAGTTCTTC. It translates to CASSFQPRTGTYNEQFF. The chain recombines TRBV7-9 with TRBJ2-1; 7 bases are a match to TRBD1. This CDR3 has 17 amino acids. CDR1 SEHNR and CDR2 FQNEAQ come from the germline V gene (reference sequence). V shed 3 bases and J 2 bases; nucleotides not matched to a gene: 10.

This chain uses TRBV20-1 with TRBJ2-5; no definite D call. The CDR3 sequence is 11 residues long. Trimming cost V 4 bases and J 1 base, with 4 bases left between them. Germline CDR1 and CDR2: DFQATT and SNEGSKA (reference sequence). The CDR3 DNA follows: TGCAGTGCTACACTCCAAGAGACCCAGTACTTC. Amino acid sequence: CSATLQETQYF.